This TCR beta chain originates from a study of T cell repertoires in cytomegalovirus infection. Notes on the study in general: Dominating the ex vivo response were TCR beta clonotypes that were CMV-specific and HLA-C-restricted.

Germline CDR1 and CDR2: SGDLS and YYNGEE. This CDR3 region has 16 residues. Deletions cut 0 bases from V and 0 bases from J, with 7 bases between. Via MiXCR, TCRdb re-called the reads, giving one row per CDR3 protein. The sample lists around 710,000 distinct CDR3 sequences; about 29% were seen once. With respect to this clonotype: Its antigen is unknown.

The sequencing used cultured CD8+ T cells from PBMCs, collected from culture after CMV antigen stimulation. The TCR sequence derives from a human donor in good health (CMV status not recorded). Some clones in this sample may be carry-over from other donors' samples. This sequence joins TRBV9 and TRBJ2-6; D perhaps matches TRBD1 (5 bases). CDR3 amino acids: CASSVVDSSGANVLTF. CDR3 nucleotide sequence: TGTGCCAGCAGCGTAGTTGACAGCTCTGGGGCCAACGTCCTGACTTTC.